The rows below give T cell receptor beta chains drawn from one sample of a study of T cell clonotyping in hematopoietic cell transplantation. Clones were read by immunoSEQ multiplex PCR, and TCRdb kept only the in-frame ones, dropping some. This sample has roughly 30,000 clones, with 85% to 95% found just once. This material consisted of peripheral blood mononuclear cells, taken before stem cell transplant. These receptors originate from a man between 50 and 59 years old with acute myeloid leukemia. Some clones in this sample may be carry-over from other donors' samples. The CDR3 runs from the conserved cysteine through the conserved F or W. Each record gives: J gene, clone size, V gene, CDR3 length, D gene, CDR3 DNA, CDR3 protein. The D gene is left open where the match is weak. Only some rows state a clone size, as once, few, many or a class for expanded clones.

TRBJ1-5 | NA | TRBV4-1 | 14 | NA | TGCGCCAGCAGCCAGATCGGACTCAATCAGCCCCAGCATTTT | CASSQIGLNQPQHF
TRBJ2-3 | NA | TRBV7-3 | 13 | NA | TGTGCCAGCAGCCCACTGGGTACAGATACGCAGTATTTT | CASSPLGTDTQYF
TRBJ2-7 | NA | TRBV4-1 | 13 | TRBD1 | TGCGCCAGCAGCCCCACAGGGGCCTACGAGCAGTACTTC | CASSPTGAYEQYF
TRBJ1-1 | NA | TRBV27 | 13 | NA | TGTGCCAGCAGTCTGCGGGGGCGAGGGGAAGCTTTCTTT | CASSLRGRGEAFF
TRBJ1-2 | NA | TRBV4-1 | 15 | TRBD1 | TGCGCCAGCAGCCAATGGACAGGGATTAACTATGGCTACACCTTC | CASSQWTGINYGYTF
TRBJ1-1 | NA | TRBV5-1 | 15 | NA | TGCGCCAGCAACCCCGATGGGACGGCGAACACTGAAGCTTTCTTT | CASNPDGTANTEAFF
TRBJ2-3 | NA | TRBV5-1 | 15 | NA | TGCGCCAGCAGCTCAGGAGGGACCTCGGCGGATACGCAGTATTTT | CASSSGGTSADTQYF
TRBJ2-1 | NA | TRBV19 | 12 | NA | TGTGCCAGTAGTACACTTTACAATGAGCAGTTCTTC | CASSTLYNEQFF
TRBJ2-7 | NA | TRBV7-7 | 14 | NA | TGTGCCAGCAGCTTAAACAGGGAGGTCAACGAGCAGTACTTC | CASSLNREVNEQYF
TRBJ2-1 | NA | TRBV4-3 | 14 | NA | TGCGCCAGCAGCCAAGATCACAGTTACAATGAGCAGTTCTTC | CASSQDHSYNEQFF
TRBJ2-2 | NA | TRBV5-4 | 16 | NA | TGTGCCAGCAGCCCCCTCAGGGAGTCGAACACCGGGGAGCTGTTTTTT | CASSPLRESNTGELFF
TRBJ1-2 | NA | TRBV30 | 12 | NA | TGTGCCTGGAGTGGGACAGCCTATGGCTACACCTTC | CAWSGTAYGYTF
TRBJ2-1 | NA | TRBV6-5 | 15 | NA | TGTGCCAGCAGTTTAGCGACCAGCTCCTACAATGAGCAGTTCTTC | CASSLATSSYNEQFF
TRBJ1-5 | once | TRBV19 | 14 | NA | TGTGCCAGTAGTATAAACAGGGACCGGCAGCCCCAGCATTTT | CASSINRDRQPQHF
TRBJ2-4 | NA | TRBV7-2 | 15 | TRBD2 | TGTGCCAGCAGCTTTCGACTAGCGGGGAAAAACATTCAGTACTTC | CASSFRLAGKNIQYF
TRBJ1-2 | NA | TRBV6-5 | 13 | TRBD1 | TGTGCCAGCAGACGTGGGACAGCCTATGGCTACACCTTC | CASRRGTAYGYTF
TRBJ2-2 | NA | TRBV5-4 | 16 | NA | TGTGCCAGCAGCCCTCGCCAGACAGGGAACACCGGGGAGCTGTTTTTT | CASSPRQTGNTGELFF
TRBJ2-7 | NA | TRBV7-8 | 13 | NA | TGTGCCAGCAGCCCTGGTGGGTCCTACGAGCAGTACTTC | CASSPGGSYEQYF
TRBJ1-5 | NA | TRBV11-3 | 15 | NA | TGTGCCAGCAGCTTAGAACGTCAGGGCTATCAGCCCCAGCATTTT | CASSLERQGYQPQHF
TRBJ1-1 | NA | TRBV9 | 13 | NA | TGTGCCAGCAGCGTAACCAGGAACACTGAAGCTTTCTTT | CASSVTRNTEAFF
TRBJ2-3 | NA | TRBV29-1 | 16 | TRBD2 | TGCGTCCTGCGGGGGAGCGGGAGGGCCGGCACAGATACGCAGTATTTT | CVLRGSGRAGTDTQYF
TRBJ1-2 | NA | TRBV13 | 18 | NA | TGTGCCAGCAGCTTCTTGGGGGTCTCAGCCAACTCAAACTATGGCTACACCTTC | CASSFLGVSANSNYGYTF
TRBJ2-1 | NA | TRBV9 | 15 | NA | TGTGCCAGCAGCCCAGGGTCTCCTCACGGGAATGAGCAGTTCTTC | CASSPGSPHGNEQFF
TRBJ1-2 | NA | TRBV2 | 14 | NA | TGTGCCAGCAAGGCGACCCCTTGGGGAAACGGCTACACCTTC | CASKATPWGNGYTF
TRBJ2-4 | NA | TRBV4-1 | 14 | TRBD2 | TGCGCCAGCAGCCAAGAAGCGGGGGTGAACATTCAGTACTTC | CASSQEAGVNIQYF
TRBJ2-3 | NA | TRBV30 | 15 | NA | TGTGCCTGGAGTGATTTGGGTACTAGGGGAGATACGCAGTATTTT | CAWSDLGTRGDTQYF
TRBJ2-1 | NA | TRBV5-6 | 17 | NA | TGTGCCAGCAGCTTGATTACGGGTTCAGGGAGAAACAATGGGCAGTTCTTC | CASSLITGSGRNNGQFF
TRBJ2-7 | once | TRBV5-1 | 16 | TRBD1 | TGCGCCAGCAGTCCCATCGGCGGGACAGGGGCTTCCGAGCAGTACTTC | CASSPIGGTGASEQYF
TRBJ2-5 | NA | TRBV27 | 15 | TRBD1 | TGTGCCAGCAGCCGAGAGGACAGGGACGAAGAGACCCAGTACTTC | CASSREDRDEETQYF
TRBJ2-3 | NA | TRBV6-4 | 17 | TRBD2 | TGTGCCAGCAGTGACCCGGGGGGACTAGAGGTCCCAGATACGCAGTATTTT | CASSDPGGLEVPDTQYF
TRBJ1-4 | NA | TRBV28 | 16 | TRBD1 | TGTGCCAGCAGTTTCAGGGGGACAGGTGGAAATGAAAAACTGTTTTTT | CASSFRGTGGNEKLFF
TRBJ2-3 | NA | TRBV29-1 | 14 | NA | TGCAGCGTTCGTCCCGGGACCCCCACAGATACGCAGTATTTT | CSVRPGTPTDTQYF
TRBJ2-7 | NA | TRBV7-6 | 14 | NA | TGTGCCAGCAGCTTAGTCTCCGGGGACTACGAGCAGTACTTC | CASSLVSGDYEQYF
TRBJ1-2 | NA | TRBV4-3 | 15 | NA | TGCGCCAGCAGCCAAGTTACGTCCAGGGGCTATGGCTACACCTTC | CASSQVTSRGYGYTF
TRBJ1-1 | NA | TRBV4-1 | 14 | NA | TGCGCCAGCAGCCAAGGGCTTGTAAACACTGAAGCTTTCTTT | CASSQGLVNTEAFF
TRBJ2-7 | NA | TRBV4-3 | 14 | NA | TGCGCCAGCAGCCAAGATACCGGCCGCGGGCTTTGGTACTTC | CASSQDTGRGLWYF
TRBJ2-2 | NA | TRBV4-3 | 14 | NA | TGCGCCAGCAGCCCATCACTAGGTCCCGGGGAGCTGTTTTTT | CASSPSLGPGELFF
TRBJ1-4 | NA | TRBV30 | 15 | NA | TGTGCCTGGAGTACTCGACTAGGGGCTAATGAAAAACTGTTTTTT | CAWSTRLGANEKLFF
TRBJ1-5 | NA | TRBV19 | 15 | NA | TGTGCCAGTAGTATAGGACAGAGGGGCAATCAGCCCCAGCATTTT | CASSIGQRGNQPQHF
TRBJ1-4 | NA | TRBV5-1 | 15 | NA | TGCGCCAGCAGCCCCCTCTCAGGGGCTAATGAAAAACTGTTTTTT | CASSPLSGANEKLFF
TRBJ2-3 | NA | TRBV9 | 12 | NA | TGTGCCAGCAGCGACTTCACAGATACGCAGTATTTT | CASSDFTDTQYF
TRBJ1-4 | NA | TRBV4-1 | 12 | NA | TGCGCCAGCAGGGCCCCCCCAGAAAAACTGTTTTTT | CASRAPPEKLFF
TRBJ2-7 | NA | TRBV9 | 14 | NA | TGTGCCAGCAGCGTAGCGGATTACCCCTACGAGCAGTACTTC | CASSVADYPYEQYF
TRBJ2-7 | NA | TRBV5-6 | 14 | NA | TGTGCCAGCAGCTTGATGGTGACAGGTGGTATGGGGTACTTC | CASSLMVTGGMGYF
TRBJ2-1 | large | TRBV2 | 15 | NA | TGTGCCAGCAGTGACAGTTTAAACCCCTACAATGAGCAGTTCTTC | CASSDSLNPYNEQFF
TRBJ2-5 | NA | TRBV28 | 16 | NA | TGTGCCAGCAGTCCCTCCCCCTGGACTCGGCAAGAGACCCAGTACTTC | CASSPSPWTRQETQYF
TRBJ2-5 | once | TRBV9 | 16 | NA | TGTGCCAGCAGCGTAGGGCTAGCCTCCAACCAAGAGACCCAGTACTTC | CASSVGLASNQETQYF
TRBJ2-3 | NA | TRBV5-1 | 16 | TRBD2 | TGCGCCAGCAGCGGGACCGGGACTAGCGGGAGTGATACGCAGTATTTT | CASSGTGTSGSDTQYF
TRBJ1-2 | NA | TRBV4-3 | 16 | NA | TGCGCCAGCAGCCAAGATTTGGTGGGGAGGGGTGGTGGCTACACCTTC | CASSQDLVGRGGGYTF